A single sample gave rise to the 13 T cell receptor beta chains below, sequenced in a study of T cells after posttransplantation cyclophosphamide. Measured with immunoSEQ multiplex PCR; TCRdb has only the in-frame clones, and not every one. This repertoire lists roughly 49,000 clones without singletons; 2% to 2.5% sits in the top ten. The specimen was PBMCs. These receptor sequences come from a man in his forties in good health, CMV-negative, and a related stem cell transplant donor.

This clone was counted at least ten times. The CDR3 DNA sequence: TGCAGCGTTGCCGGGAGCCCCGGGCATGAGCAGTTCTTC. This translates into CSVAGSPGHEQFF. V and J are TRBV29-1 and TRBJ2-1; a possible D gene is TRBD2 (6 bases). The length of the CDR3 is 13 residues. The germline V gene has CDR1 SQVTM and CDR2 ANQGSEA. V lost 4 bases to trimming and J lost 8 bases, with 15 bases between them.

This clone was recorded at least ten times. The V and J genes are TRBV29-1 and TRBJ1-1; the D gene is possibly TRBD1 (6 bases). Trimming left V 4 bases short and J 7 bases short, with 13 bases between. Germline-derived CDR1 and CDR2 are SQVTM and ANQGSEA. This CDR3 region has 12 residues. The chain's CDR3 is CSVGVGGVEAFF. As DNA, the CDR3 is TGCAGCGTTGGGGTAGGGGGGGTTGAAGCTTTCTTT.

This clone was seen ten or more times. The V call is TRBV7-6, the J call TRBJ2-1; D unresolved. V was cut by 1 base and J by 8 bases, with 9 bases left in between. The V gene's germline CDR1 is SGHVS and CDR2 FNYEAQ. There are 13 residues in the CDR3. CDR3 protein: CASSLDPRDEQFF. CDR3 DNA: TGTGCCAGCAGCTTAGATCCCCGGGATGAGCAGTTCTTC.

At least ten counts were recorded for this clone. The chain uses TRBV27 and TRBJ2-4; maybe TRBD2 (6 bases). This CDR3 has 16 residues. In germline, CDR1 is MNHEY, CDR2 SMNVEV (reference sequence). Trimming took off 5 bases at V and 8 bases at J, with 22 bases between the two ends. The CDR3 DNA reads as TGTGCCAGCAGTCCCAAAGCCCGGGGGTGGTTGGACATTCAGTACTTC. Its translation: CASSPKARGWLDIQYF.

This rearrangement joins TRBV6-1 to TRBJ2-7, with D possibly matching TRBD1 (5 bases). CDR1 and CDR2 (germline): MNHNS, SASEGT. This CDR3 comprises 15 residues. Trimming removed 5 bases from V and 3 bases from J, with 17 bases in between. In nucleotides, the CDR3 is TGTGCCAGCAGTCCACTCCCTGGACAAATCTACGAGCAGTACTTC. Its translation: CASSPLPGQIYEQYF.

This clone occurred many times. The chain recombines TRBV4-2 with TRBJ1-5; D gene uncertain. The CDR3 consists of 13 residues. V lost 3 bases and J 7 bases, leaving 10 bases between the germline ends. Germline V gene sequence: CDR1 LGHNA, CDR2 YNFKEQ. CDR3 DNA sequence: TGTGCCAGCAGCCATGGCCGCGGGCAGCCCCAGCATTTT. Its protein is CASSHGRGQPQHF.

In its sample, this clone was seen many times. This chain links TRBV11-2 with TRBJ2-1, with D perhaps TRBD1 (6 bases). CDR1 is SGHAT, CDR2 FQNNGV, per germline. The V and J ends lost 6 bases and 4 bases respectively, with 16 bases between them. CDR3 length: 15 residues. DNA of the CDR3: TGTGCCAGCAGTAGTCCGGGACAAGAATACAATGAGCAGTTCTTC. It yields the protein CASSSPGQEYNEQFF.

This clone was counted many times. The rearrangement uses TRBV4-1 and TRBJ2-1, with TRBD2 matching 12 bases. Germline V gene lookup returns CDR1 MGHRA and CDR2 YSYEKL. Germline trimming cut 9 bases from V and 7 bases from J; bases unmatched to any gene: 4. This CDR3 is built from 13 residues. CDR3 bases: TGCGCCAGTCGACTAGCGGGGGATAATGAGCAGTTCTTC. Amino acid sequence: CASRLAGDNEQFF.

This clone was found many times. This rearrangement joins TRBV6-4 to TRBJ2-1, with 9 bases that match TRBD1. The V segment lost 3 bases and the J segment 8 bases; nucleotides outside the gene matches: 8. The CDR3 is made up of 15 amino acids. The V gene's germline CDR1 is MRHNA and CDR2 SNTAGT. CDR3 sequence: CASSDSTQGADEQFF. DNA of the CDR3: TGTGCCAGCAGTGATTCCACACAGGGGGCGGATGAGCAGTTCTTC.

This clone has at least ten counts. CDR3 nucleotides: TGTGCCAGCTCACCGACTAGCGGGGCAGGCGATGAGCAGTTCTTC. It specifies CASSPTSGAGDEQFF. V gene TRBV18 combines with J gene TRBJ2-1; 11 nucleotides match TRBD2. The germline CDR1 and CDR2 sequences are KGHSH and LQKENI. CDR3 length: 15 residues. The V and J ends lost 3 bases and 8 bases, in that order; junction bases with no gene match: 6.

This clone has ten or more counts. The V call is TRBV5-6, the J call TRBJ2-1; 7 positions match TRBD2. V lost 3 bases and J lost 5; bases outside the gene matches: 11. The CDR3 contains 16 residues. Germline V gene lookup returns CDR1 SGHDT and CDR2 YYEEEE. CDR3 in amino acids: CASSSLFQRGDNEQFF. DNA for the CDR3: TGTGCCAGCAGCTCTCTATTCCAGCGGGGAGACAATGAGCAGTTCTTC. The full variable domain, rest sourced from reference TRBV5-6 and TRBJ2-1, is DAGVTQSPTHLIKTRGQQVTLRCSPKSGHDTVSWYQQALGQGPQFIFQYYEEEERQRGNFPDRFSGHQFPNYSSELNVNALLLGDSALYLCASSSLFQRGDNEQFFGPGTRLTVL.

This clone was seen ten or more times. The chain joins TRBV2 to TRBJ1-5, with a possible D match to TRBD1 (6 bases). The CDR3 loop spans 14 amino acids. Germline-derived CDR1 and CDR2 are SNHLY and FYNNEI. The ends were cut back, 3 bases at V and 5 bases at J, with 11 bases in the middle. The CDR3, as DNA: TGTGCCAGCAGTGAGGGGCCAGGGGATCAGCCCCAGCATTTT. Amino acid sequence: CASSEGPGDQPQHF.

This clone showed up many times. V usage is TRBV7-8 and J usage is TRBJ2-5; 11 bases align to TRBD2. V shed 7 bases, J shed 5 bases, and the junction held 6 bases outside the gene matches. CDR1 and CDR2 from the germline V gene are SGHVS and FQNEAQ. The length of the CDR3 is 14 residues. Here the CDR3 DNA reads TGTGCCAGCATTCTAGCGGGGGGTTTGGAGACCCAGTACTTC. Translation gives CASILAGGLETQYF. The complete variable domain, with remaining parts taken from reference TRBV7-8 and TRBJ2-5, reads GAGVSQSPRYKVAKRGQDVALRCDPISGHVSLFWYQQALGQGPEFLTYFQNEAQLDKSGLPSDRFFAERPEGSVSTLKIQRTQQEDSAVYLCASILAGGLETQYFGPGTRLLVL.